This entry concerns a single T cell receptor beta chain. At one of its ends the junction is not consistent with the germline gene, which may arise from a read error. Researchers ran the PCR with 60 Vbeta and 13 Jbeta primers. Here immunoSEQ multiplex PCR was the method, and the copy in TCRdb shows in-frame clones only, minus some. Here the sample spans roughly 110,000 clones, 70% to 75% being singletons. CDR3 length: 12 residues. The V gene's germline CDR1 is SGHNT and CDR2 YYREEE (reference sequence). The data belong to a study of cytomegalovirus exposure and HLA in healthy donors. Sequencing was done on a sample of PBMCs. The rearrangement links TRBV5-4 to TRBJ1-1; 8 nucleotides line up with TRBD1. The sequence was collected from a female donor in good health and CMV-seronegative. CDR3 in DNA: TGTGCCAGCGGAAGACAGGGGACTGGAGCTTTCTTT. This encodes CASGRQGTGAFF. Full variable domain (rest looked up from reference TRBV5-4 and TRBJ1-1): ETGVTQSPTHLIKTRGQQVTLRCSSQSGHNTVSWYQQALGQGPQFIFQYYREEENGRGNFPPRFSGLQFPNYSSELNVNALELDDSALYLCASGRQGTGAFFGQGTRLTVV.